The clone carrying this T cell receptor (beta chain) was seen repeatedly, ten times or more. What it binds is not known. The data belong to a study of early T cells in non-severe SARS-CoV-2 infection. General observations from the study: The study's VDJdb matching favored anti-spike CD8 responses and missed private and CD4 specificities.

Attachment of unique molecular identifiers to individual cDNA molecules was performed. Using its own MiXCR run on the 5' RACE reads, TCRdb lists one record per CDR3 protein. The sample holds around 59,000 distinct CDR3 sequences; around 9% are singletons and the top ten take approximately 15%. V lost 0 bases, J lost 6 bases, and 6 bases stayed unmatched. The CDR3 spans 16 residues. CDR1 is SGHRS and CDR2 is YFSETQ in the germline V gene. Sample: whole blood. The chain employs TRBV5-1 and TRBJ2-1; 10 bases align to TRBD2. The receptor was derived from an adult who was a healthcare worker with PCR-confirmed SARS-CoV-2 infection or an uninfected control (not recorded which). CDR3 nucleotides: TGCGCCAGCAGCTTGGGACTAGCGGGCGGAAGCAATGAGCAGTTCTTC. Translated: CASSLGLAGGSNEQFF.